A single sample is the source of the 7 T cell receptor beta chains below, sequenced in a study of T cell responses to AZD1222 COVID-19 vaccine. TCRdb's table, derived via immunoSEQ multiplex PCR, lists solely in-frame clones and lacks some. In the table there are 150,000 or so clones, about 85% of which are singletons. Here the sequenced sample was peripheral blood, taken on day 0 of AZD1222 vaccination. These receptors all stem from an adult in good health.

This clone was recorded a few times. The chain is built from TRBV4-3 and TRBJ1-6; D unclear. The CDR3 has 17 amino acids. The V gene lost 0 bases and the J gene lost 4 bases, with 13 bases spanning the gap. CDR1 and CDR2 from the germline V gene are LGHNA and YSLEER. CDR3 sequence reads: CASSQDRRISYNSPLHF. The CDR3 bases are TGCGCCAGCAGCCAAGATCGCAGGATATCGTATAATTCACCCCTCCACTTT.

V and J are TRBV3-1 (or the pseudogene TRBV3-2) and TRBJ1-4; D unclear. The germline V and J ends were trimmed by 4 bases and 7 bases, with 16 bases remaining between them. CDR1 LGHDT and CDR2 YNNKEL come from the germline V gene (reference sequence). The CDR3 totals 15 residues. CDR3 amino acids: CASSLIRSRTEKLFF. CDR3 sequence (DNA): TGTGCCAGCAGCCTAATCCGGTCGAGGACTGAAAAACTGTTTTTT.

This chain joins TRBV6-1 and TRBJ1-2; 9 bases agree with TRBD1. Looked up from germline, CDR1 is MNHNS and CDR2 is SASEGT. This CDR3 has 13 amino acids. Trimming at V came to 3 bases and at J to 8 bases, leaving 4 bases not matched to a gene. In nucleotides, the CDR3 is TGTGCCAGCAGTGAGGGACAGGGATACGGCTACACCTTC. Translation: CASSEGQGYGYTF.

This chain uses TRBV27 with TRBJ2-1; D gene uncertain. V lost 0 bases and J lost 6, with 3 bases in between. The CDR3 spans 12 residues. Germline assignment: CDR1 MNHEY and CDR2 SMNVEV (reference sequence). CDR3 nucleotide sequence: TGTGCCAGCAGTTTATCAGGCAATGAGCAGTTCTTC. This sequence encodes CASSLSGNEQFF.

The chain has TRBV19 and TRBJ2-7; D not certain. Per the germline V gene, CDR1 is LNHDA and CDR2 is SQIVND (reference sequence). The CDR3 is made up of 15 amino acids. V lost 1 base and J 1 base, leaving 11 bases between the germline ends. The CDR3 region is CASSIAEAGSYEQYF. CDR3 DNA sequence: TGTGCCAGTAGTATAGCAGAGGCCGGGTCCTACGAGCAGTACTTC.

The chain recombines TRBV28 with TRBJ2-7; no reliable D call. Germline CDR1 is MDHEN and CDR2 is SYDVKM. V was shortened by 7 bases and J by 6 bases, with 13 bases between the two germline ends. The CDR3 is made up of 12 amino acids. This CDR3 reads CASTARVTEQYF. The CDR3 DNA reads TGTGCCAGCACAGCTCGTGTCACCGAGCAGTACTTC.

The chain is built from TRBV7-3 and TRBJ2-1, with 13 bases that match TRBD2. Losses at the gene ends were 5 bases for V and 7 bases for J; bases not matched to a gene: 8. CDR1 is SGHTA, CDR2 FQGTGA, per germline. The CDR3 is 16 residues long. In DNA, the CDR3 is TGTGCCAGCAGCGCGAGACTAGCGGGGGGCAGGAATGAGCAGTTCTTC. It specifies CASSARLAGGRNEQFF.